The sequence of this TCR beta chain was determined in a study of CD8 T cells in ankylosing spondylitis. The sample holds many counts of this clonotype. The antigen is undetermined. Whole-study findings and limits: Ankylosing spondylitis blood appeared to be characterized by a TCR beta motif of under ten highly homologous variants. As reported, disease-linked clones showed significant enrichment in matched ankylosing spondylitis synovial fluid. Disease-associated clones were CD8+ and fairly uncommon in peripheral blood.

The CDR3 runs 14 residues. Germline lookup yields CDR1 SGHRS and CDR2 YFSETQ. Unmatched junction bases numbered 3, after V lost 0 bases and J lost 7 bases. The authors made TCR beta libraries by quantitative 5'-RACE with molecular barcodes. TCRdb independently ran MiXCR on the 5' RACE reads; one entry per CDR3 protein. The table has some 150,000 distinct CDR3 sequences, more than 9.5% seen once. The TCR sequence derives from a female donor with ankylosing spondylitis or in good health (not recorded which). The sequenced sample consisted of blood, either unsorted or a sorted T cell fraction (not recorded which). The V call is TRBV5-1, the J call TRBJ2-1; 8 nucleotides match TRBD1. The CDR3 nucleotides are TGCGCCAGCAGCTTGGCCCGGACAGGGAATGAGCAGTTCTTC. This translates into CASSLARTGNEQFF. Supplemented by reference TRBV5-1 and TRBJ2-1, the full variable domain reads KAGVTQTPRYLIKTRGQQVTLSCSPISGHRSVSWYQQTPGQGLQFLFEYFSETQRNKGNFPGRFSGRQFSNSRSEMNVSTLELGDSALYLCASSLARTGNEQFFGPGTRLTVL.